These 4 T cell receptor beta chains originate from one sample sequenced in a study of cytomegalovirus exposure and HLA in healthy donors. PCR was performed using 60 Vbeta and 13 Jbeta primers. The repertoire was sequenced with immunoSEQ multiplex PCR; TCRdb's copy has only in-frame clones and lacks some. Altogether about 150,000 clones are present, roughly three quarters being singletons, with the ten largest covering roughly 2%. Sequences were obtained from PBMCs. All receptors come from a man younger than 40 in good health and CMV-seronegative.

This chain's CDR3 is CASSLGDSLNQPQHF. CDR3 DNA: TGCGCCAGCAGCTTGGGTGACAGTCTAAACCAGCCCCAGCATTTT. This chain connects TRBV5-1 to TRBJ1-5; a weak D match, TRBD1 (5 bases). The germline V and J ends were trimmed by 0 bases and 7 bases, with 14 bases remaining between them. Germline CDR1 is SGHRS and CDR2 is YFSETQ. The CDR3 spans 15 residues.

V usage is TRBV9 and J usage is TRBJ1-2, with D maybe TRBD1 (6 bases). The CDR3 is made up of 16 amino acids. The germline V gene has CDR1 SGDLS and CDR2 YYNGEE. V lost 2 bases to trimming and J lost 3 bases, with 17 bases between them. In nucleotides, the CDR3 is TGTGCCAGCAGCGTCTCCTTAGGGGGATTAGACTATGGCTACACCTTC. It encodes CASSVSLGGLDYGYTF.

J is TRBJ2-1 and V is TRBV9, with a tentative D call TRBD1 (6 bases). Germline values: CDR1 SGDLS, CDR2 YYNGEE. This CDR3 contains 15 residues. With 3 bases removed from V and 2 bases from J, the gap between germline ends came to 12 bases. CDR3 DNA: TGTGCCAGCAGCGCTGGGACAACGGCCTACAATGAGCAGTTCTTC. Translated, it gives CASSAGTTAYNEQFF.

The genes are TRBV5-1 and TRBJ2-2; 11 nucleotides align to TRBD1. The junction had 8 bases not matched to a gene; V was cut back by 6 bases and J by 4 bases. CDR1 is SGHRS and CDR2 is YFSETQ in the germline V gene. The CDR3 loop spans 16 amino acids. The CDR3 reads CASTIRGTGGTGELFF. The CDR3 DNA follows: TGCGCCAGCACTATACGAGGGACAGGGGGCACCGGGGAGCTGTTTTTT.